One sample yielded the 17 T cell receptor beta chains listed below, sequenced in a study of blood T cell repertoires in COVID-19. Clones were sequenced by immunoSEQ multiplex PCR, and TCRdb holds only the in-frame ones, with some missing. Here the sample spans 110,000 or so clones, about 85% being singletons. The source material was peripheral blood. Every receptor here comes from a human donor in a cohort sampled during active COVID-19.

V usage is TRBV19 and J usage is TRBJ1-5; maybe TRBD1 (6 bases). The CDR3 contains 15 residues. Deletions cut 3 bases from V and 0 bases from J, with 9 bases between. Germline V gives CDR1 LNHDA, CDR2 SQIVND (reference sequence). The CDR3, as DNA: TGTGCCAGTAGTATTGAGGGGGTTAGCAATCAGCCCCAGCATTTT. This encodes CASSIEGVSNQPQHF.

This clone showed up just once. The chain recombines TRBV29-1 with TRBJ2-7; tentatively, D is TRBD2 (6 bases). This CDR3 is 13 amino acids long. Looked up from germline, CDR1 is SQVTM and CDR2 is ANQGSEA. Trimming cost V 4 bases and J 4 bases, with 14 bases left between them. In DNA, the CDR3 is TGCAGCGTTGGCTTGGGGGGTCAATACGAGCAGTACTTC. It translates to CSVGLGGQYEQYF.

The count of this clone is one. V is TRBV7-8 and J is TRBJ2-1; a weak D match, TRBD1 (6 bases). V was cut by 5 bases and J by 2 bases, with 10 bases left in between. Per the germline V gene, CDR1 is SGHVS and CDR2 is FQNEAQ. The CDR3 spans 14 residues. CDR3 bases: TGTGCCAGCAGCCTTCAGGGGACCTACAATGAGCAGTTCTTC. It is translated as CASSLQGTYNEQFF.

The chain is built from TRBV6-5 and TRBJ2-1; weak D call: TRBD2 (7 bases). The CDR3 spans 16 residues. Trimming removed 2 bases from V and 7 bases from J, with 18 bases in between. CDR1 is MNHEY, CDR2 SVGAGI, per germline. CDR3 sequence reads: CASSYLSGGARNEQFF. DNA of the CDR3: TGTGCCAGCAGTTACCTTTCTGGGGGGGCTAGAAATGAGCAGTTCTTC.

CDR3 nucleotides: TGTGCCAGCAGCCCCGGACAGGGAAGAACTGAAGCTTTCTTT. Residues: CASSPGQGRTEAFF. The chain carries TRBV6-5 and TRBJ1-1, with TRBD1 matching 8 bases. Germline assignment: CDR1 MNHEY and CDR2 SVGAGI. The CDR3 covers 14 residues. Losses at the gene ends were 6 bases for V and 5 bases for J; bases not matched to a gene: 8.

CDR3 protein: CASSEAQGGTDTQYF. As DNA, the CDR3 is TGTGCCAGCAGTGAAGCGCAAGGGGGCACAGATACGCAGTATTTT. The chain joins TRBV6-1 to TRBJ2-3; D perhaps matches TRBD1 (5 bases). The V gene lost 0 bases and the J gene lost 1 base, with 8 bases spanning the gap. CDR1 and CDR2 (germline): MNHNS, SASEGT. CDR3 length: 15 residues.

The chain employs TRBV25-1 and TRBJ2-1; tentatively, D is TRBD2 (7 bases). CDR1 is MGHDK, CDR2 SYGVNS, per germline. V shed 5 bases and J shed 5 bases, with 19 bases lying between them. The CDR3 contains 16 residues. The CDR3 region is CASSPRGGGDDNEQFF. The CDR3 bases are TGTGCCAGCAGTCCCAGGGGAGGGGGGGACGACAATGAGCAGTTCTTC. Supplemented by reference TRBV25-1 and TRBJ2-1, the full variable domain reads EADIYQTPRYLVIGTGKKITLECSQTMGHDKMYWYQQDPGMELHLIHYSYGVNSTEKGDLSSESTVSRIRTEHFPLTLESARPSHTSQYLCASSPRGGGDDNEQFFGPGTRLTVL.

The count of this clone is one. The V gene is TRBV19, the J gene TRBJ1-2; weak D call: TRBD1 (5 bases). Deletions cut 6 bases from V and 5 bases from J, with 19 bases between. There are 15 residues in the CDR3. From germline, CDR1 is LNHDA and CDR2 SQIVND (reference sequence). The CDR3 nucleotides are TGTGCCAGTAGGCATACCGACAGAGCTATGTATGGCTACACCTTC. It translates to CASRHTDRAMYGYTF.

This clone has a single count. The chain employs TRBV7-2 and TRBJ2-7; D is ambiguous. V gave up 3 bases and J gave up 5 bases, with 11 bases separating them. CDR1 is SGHTA and CDR2 is FQGNSA in the germline V gene. The CDR3 is made up of 13 amino acids. The CDR3 DNA is TGTGCCAGCAGCTTGGGCAGGCCGGACGAGCAGTACTTC. Translation: CASSLGRPDEQYF.

As for this clone: Other nucleotide sequences in the sample specify the same CDR3. The chain combines TRBV7-2 with TRBJ2-3, with a weak D call TRBD2 (5 bases). Germline CDR1 reads SGHTA; CDR2 reads FQGNSA. V was trimmed by 3 bases and J by 0 bases, leaving 10 bases between them. The CDR3 has 15 amino acids. The CDR3 loop is CASSFRGLSTDTQYF. CDR3 nucleotides: TGTGCCAGCAGCTTTAGAGGGTTAAGCACAGATACGCAGTATTTT.

The chain is built from TRBV20-1 and TRBJ2-1, with a tentative D call TRBD2 (5 bases). Germline CDR1 is DFQATT and CDR2 is SNEGSKA (reference sequence). CDR3 length equals 11 residues. Trimming removed 5 bases at V and 4 bases at J, with 6 bases between. The CDR3 region is CSAPGYNEQFF. The CDR3 bases are TGCAGTGCTCCGGGATACAATGAGCAGTTCTTC.

In its sample, this clone was seen once. The V and J genes are TRBV4-1 and TRBJ1-1; 7 bases map to TRBD1. From germline, CDR1 is MGHRA and CDR2 YSYEKL. This CDR3 is built from 14 residues. V was pared by 5 bases and J by 2 bases, with 5 bases of the junction left unmatched. The CDR3 DNA follows: TGCGCCAGCAGCAAACAGGGGTTAAACACTGAAGCTTTCTTT. This encodes CASSKQGLNTEAFF.

The gene calls are TRBV30 and TRBJ1-4; D ambiguous. This CDR3 comprises 12 residues. CDR1 GTSNPN and CDR2 SVGIG come from the germline V gene (reference sequence). V lost 3 bases, J lost 8 bases, and 10 bases lay in between. The CDR3 region has the DNA TGTGCCTGGAGACCGCATGAGGAAAAACTGTTTTTT. Translation gives CAWRPHEEKLFF.

V is TRBV12-3 or TRBV12-4 and J is TRBJ2-7; no reliable D call. CDR3 length: 13 residues. V lost 6 bases and J 3 bases, leaving 12 bases between the germline ends. The CDR3 loop is CASRKSSVYEQYF. The CDR3 DNA reads as TGTGCCAGCAGGAAGTCTTCAGTCTACGAGCAGTACTTC.

Comment on this clone: At one of its ends the junction is not consistent with the germline gene, which may arise from a read error. This sequence joins TRBV3-1 (or the pseudogene TRBV3-2) and TRBJ2-7, with 10 nucleotides matching TRBD2. Per germline, CDR1 LGHDT and CDR2 YNNKEL (reference sequence). The CDR3 consists of 15 residues. CDR3 in amino acids: CASSQASGGPYEQYF. The CDR3 nucleotides are TGTGCCAGCAGTCAAGCTAGCGGGGGACCCTACGAGCAGTACTTC.

The rearrangement uses TRBV19 and TRBJ1-5, with D maybe TRBD1 (5 bases). CDR1 and CDR2 from the germline V gene are LNHDA and SQIVND (reference sequence). The CDR3 sequence is 15 residues long. The V gene lost 0 bases and the J gene lost 7 bases, with 13 bases spanning the gap. CDR3 amino acids: CASSIDGAIRQPQHF. The CDR3 nucleotides are TGTGCCAGTAGTATAGATGGGGCAATTCGCCAGCCCCAGCATTTT.

The V call is TRBV5-1, the J call TRBJ1-4; TRBD1 might be the D (5 bases). CDR1 is SGHRS, CDR2 YFSETQ, per germline. This CDR3 has 15 residues. V was clipped by 0 bases and J by 0 bases, with 6 bases between them. The CDR3 loop is CASSLVGPTNEKLFF. CDR3 coding DNA: TGCGCCAGCAGCTTGGTGGGGCCAACTAATGAAAAACTGTTTTTT.